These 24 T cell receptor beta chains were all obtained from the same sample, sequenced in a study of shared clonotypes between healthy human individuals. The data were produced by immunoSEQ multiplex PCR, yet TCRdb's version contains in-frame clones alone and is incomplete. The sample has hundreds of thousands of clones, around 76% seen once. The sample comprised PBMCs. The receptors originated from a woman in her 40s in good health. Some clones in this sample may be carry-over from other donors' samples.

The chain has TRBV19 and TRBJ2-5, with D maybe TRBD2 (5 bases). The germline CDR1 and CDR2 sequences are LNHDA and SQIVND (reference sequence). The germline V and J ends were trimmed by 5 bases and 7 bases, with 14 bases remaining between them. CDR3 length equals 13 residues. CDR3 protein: CASSEDSALTQYF. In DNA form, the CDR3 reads TGTGCCAGTAGTGAGGACTCAGCATTGACCCAGTACTTC.

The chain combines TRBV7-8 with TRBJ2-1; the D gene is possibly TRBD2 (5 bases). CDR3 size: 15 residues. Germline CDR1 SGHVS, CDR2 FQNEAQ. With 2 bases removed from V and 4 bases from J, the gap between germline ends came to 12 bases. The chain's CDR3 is CASSLMDFPYNEQFF. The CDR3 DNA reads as TGTGCCAGCAGCTTAATGGACTTCCCTTACAATGAGCAGTTCTTC.

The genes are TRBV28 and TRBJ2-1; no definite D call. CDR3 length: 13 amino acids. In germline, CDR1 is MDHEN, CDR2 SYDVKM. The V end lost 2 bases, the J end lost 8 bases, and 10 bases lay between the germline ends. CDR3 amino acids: CASSLDGRDEQFF. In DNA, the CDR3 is TGTGCCAGCAGTTTAGACGGAAGGGATGAGCAGTTCTTC.

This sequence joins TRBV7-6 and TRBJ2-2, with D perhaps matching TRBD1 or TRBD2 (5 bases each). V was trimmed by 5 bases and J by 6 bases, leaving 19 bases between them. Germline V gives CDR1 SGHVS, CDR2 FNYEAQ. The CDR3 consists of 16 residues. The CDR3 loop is CASSPLGTGAAGELFF. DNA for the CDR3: TGTGCCAGCAGCCCTCTCGGGACCGGGGCGGCCGGGGAGCTGTTTTTT.

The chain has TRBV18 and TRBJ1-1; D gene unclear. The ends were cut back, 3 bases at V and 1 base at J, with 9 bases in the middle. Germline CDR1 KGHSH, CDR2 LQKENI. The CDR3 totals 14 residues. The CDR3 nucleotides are TGTGCCAGCTCACCTTGGGAAGGGAACACTGAAGCTTTCTTT. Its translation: CASSPWEGNTEAFF. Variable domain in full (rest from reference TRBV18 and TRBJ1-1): NAGVMQNPRHLVRRRGQEARLRCSPMKGHSHVYWYRQLPEEGLKFMVYLQKENIIDESGMPKERFSAEFPKEGPSILRIQQVVRGDSAAYFCASSPWEGNTEAFFGQGTRLTVV.

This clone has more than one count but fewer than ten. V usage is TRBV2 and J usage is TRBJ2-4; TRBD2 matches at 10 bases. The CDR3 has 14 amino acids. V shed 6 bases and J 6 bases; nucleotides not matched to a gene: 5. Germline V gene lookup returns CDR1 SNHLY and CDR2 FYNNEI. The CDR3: CASSLGLALNIQYF. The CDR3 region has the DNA TGTGCCAGCAGCCTGGGACTAGCGCTAAACATTCAGTACTTC.

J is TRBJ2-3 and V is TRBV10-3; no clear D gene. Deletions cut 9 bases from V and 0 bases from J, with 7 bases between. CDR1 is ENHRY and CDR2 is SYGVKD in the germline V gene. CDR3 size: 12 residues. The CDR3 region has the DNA TGTGCCATGCGCAGTAGCACAGATACGCAGTATTTT. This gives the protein CAMRSSTDTQYF.

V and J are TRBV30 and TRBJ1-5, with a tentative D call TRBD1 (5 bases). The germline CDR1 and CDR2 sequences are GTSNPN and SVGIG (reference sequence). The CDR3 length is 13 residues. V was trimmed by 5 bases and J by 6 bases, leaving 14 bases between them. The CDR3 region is CAWAGGGGQPQHF. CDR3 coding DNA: TGTGCCTGGGCCGGTGGGGGTGGTCAGCCCCAGCATTTT.

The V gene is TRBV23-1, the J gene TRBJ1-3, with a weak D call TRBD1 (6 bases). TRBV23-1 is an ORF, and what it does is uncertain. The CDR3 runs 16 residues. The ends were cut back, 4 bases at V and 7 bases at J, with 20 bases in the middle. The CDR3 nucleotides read TGCGCCAGCAGTCCTCACCCAGGGGTTATACGGAACACCATATATTTT. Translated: CASSPHPGVIRNTIYF.

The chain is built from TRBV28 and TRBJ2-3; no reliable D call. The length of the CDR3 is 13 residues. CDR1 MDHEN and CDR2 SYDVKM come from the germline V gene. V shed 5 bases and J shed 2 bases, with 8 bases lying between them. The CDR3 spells CASSPLPTDTQYF. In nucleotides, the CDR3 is TGTGCCAGCAGTCCCCTCCCCACAGATACGCAGTATTTT. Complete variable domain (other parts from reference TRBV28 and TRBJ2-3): DVKVTQSSRYLVKRTGEKVFLECVQDMDHENMFWYRQDPGLGLRLIYFSYDVKMKEKGDIPEGYSVSREKKERFSLILESASTNQTSMYLCASSPLPTDTQYFGPGTRLTVL.

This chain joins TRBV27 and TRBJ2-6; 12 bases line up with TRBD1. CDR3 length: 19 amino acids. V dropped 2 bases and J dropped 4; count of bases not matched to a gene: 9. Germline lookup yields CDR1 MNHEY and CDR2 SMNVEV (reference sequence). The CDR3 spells CASSLVKGQGAAGANVLTF. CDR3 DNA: TGTGCCAGCAGTTTAGTAAAGGGACAGGGGGCGGCAGGGGCCAACGTCCTGACTTTC.

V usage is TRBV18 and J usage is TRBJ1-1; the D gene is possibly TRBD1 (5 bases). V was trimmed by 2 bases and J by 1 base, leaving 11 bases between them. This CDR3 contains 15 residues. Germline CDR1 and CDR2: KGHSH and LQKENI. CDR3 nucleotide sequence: TGTGCCAGCTCACCAGTGTTACAGGCGAACACTGAAGCTTTCTTT. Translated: CASSPVLQANTEAFF.

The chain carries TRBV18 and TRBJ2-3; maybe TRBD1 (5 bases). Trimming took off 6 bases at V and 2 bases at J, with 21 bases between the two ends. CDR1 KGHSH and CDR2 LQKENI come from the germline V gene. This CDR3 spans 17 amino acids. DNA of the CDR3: TGTGCCAGCTCCCCCCCAGTTTGGGGCCGCTCCACAGATACGCAGTATTTT. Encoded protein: CASSPPVWGRSTDTQYF.

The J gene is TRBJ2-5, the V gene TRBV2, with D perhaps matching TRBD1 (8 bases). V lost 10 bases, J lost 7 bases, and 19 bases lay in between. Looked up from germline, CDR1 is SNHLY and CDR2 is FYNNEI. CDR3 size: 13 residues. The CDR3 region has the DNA TGTGCCATCACCCCGGACAGGGAGGGGACCCAGTACTTC. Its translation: CAITPDREGTQYF.

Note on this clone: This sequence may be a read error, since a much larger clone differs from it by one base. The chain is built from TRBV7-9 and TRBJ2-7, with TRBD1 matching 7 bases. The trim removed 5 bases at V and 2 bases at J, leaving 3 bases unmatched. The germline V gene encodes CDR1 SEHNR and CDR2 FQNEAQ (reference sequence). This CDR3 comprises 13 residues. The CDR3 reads CASSRDRAYEQYF. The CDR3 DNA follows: TGTGCCAGCAGCAGAGACAGGGCCTACGAGCAGTACTTC.

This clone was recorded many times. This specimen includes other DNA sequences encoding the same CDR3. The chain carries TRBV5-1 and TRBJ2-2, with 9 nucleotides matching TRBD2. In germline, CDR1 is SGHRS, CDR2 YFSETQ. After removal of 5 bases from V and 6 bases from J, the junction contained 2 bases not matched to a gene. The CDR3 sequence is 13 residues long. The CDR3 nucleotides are TGCGCCAGCAGACTAGCGGGCTCCGGGGAGCTGTTTTTT. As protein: CASRLAGSGELFF.

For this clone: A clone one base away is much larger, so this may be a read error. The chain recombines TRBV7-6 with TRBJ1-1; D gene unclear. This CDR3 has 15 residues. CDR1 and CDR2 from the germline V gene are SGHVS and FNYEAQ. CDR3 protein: CARSSYPAGNTEAFF. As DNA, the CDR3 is TGTGCCAGAAGCTCATACCCGGCCGGGAACACTGAAGCTTTCTTT.

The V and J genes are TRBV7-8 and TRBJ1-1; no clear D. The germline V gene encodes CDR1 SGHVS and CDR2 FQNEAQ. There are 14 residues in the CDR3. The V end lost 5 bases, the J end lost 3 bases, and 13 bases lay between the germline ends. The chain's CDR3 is CASSILGGDTEAFF. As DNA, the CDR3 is TGTGCCAGCAGCATTTTGGGCGGAGACACTGAAGCTTTCTTT.

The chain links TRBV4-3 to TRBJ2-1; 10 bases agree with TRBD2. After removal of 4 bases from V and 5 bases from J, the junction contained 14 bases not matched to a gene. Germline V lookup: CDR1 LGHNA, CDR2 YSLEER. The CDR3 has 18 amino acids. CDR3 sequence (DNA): TGCGCCAGCAGCCTCGCGCTAGCGGGAGTAGAGTTGAACAATGAGCAGTTCTTC. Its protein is CASSLALAGVELNNEQFF.

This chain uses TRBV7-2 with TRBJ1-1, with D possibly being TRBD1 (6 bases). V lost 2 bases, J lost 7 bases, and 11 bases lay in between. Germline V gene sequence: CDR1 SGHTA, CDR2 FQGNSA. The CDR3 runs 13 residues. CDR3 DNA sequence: TGTGCCAGCAGCTTATCCACAGGGTTTGAAGCTTTCTTT. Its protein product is CASSLSTGFEAFF.

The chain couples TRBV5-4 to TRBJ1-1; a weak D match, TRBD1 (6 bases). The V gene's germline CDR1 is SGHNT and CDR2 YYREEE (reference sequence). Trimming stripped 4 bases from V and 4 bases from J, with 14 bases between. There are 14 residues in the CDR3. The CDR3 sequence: CASSVQGDATEAFF. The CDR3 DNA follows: TGTGCCAGCAGCGTACAGGGTGATGCCACTGAAGCTTTCTTT.

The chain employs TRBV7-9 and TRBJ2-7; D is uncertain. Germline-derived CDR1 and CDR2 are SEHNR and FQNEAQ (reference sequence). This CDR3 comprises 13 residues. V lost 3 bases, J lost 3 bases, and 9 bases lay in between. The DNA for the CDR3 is TGTGCCAGCAGCTTGAACTCGGGCTACGAGCAGTACTTC. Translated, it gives CASSLNSGYEQYF. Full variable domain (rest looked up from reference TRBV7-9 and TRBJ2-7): DTGVSQNPRHKITKRGQNVTFRCDPISEHNRLYWYRQTLGQGPEFLTYFQNEAQLEKSRLLSDRFSAERPKGSFSTLEIQRTEQGDSAMYLCASSLNSGYEQYFGPGTRLTVT.

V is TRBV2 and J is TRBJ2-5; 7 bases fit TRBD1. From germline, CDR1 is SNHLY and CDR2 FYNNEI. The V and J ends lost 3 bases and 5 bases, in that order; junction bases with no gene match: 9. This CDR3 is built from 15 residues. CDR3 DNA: TGTGCCAGCAGTGATGGGGGACAGCCTTACGAGACCCAGTACTTC. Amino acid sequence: CASSDGGQPYETQYF.

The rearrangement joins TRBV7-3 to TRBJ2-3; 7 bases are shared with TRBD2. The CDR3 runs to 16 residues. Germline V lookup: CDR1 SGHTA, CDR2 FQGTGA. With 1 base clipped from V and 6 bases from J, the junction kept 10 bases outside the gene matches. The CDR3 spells CASSLSTAGAGDTQYF. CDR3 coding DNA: TGTGCCAGCAGCTTAAGCACGGCGGGAGCTGGGGATACGCAGTATTTT.